This T cell receptor beta chain stems from a study of cytomegalovirus exposure and HLA in healthy donors. Study conclusions and caveats: Among TCR beta chains, those listed as cytomegalovirus-associated numbered about 160.

The PCR made use of 60 Vbeta and 13 Jbeta primers. TCRdb's table, derived via immunoSEQ multiplex PCR, lists solely in-frame clones and lacks some. This sample yields approximately 150,000 clones, of which about 80% are seen a single time; more than 9.5% belongs to the top ten. V lost 3 bases and J lost 6; bases outside the gene matches: 3. CDR1 and CDR2 (germline): LGHNA, YNFKEQ. This CDR3 has 15 amino acids. A word on this clone: Its antigen is unidentified.

V and J are TRBV4-2 and TRBJ2-1, with 12 bases lining up with TRBD2. The clonotype originates from a woman aged 55-75 years in good health and CMV-seropositive. Sequencing input: PBMCs. CDR3 sequence (DNA): TGTGCCAGCAGCCAGAGACTAGCGGGAGCCAATGAGCAGTTCTTC. It specifies CASSQRLAGANEQFF.